This T cell receptor beta chain appears in the sequencing data of a study of T cells after yellow fever vaccination. Comment on this clonotype: What it recognizes is unknown. This may be a read error, as it is one base from a much larger clone.

The length of the CDR3 is 15 residues. Germline V CDR1 and CDR2: SGHRS, YFSETQ. V was clipped by 5 bases and J by 1 base, with 12 bases between them. The study, taken as a whole, reports: Though it reached lower strength, the secondary response hit its peak faster, day 5 versus 15. FACS-sorted repertoires could harbor abundant contaminating bulk-population clonotypes. Some clonotypes, a small share, were shared between CD4 and CD8 compartments.

MiXCR, run by TCRdb on the 5' RACE reads, gives a single entry per CDR3 protein. The sample consists of some 220,000 distinct CDR3 sequences, approximately 3.2% of them appearing once. Sample: CD4+ T cells sorted from PBMCs, taken 10 days after the yellow fever booster vaccination. This chain connects TRBV5-1 to TRBJ2-2, with D maybe TRBD2 (6 bases). This receptor was identified in a man between 18 and 35 years old who received the YFV17D yellow fever vaccine. The CDR3 is CASRRDSGNTGELFF. The CDR3 DNA follows: TGCGCCAGCAGGAGGGACTCGGGGAACACCGGGGAGCTGTTTTTT.